This TCR beta chain comes out of a study of blood T cells in healthy people across ages. General observations from the study: Roughly linear age-related decline in beta diversity appeared, significant by age about 37. Diversity was higher, and naive CD4+ cells more numerous, in long-lived donors than in aged donors.

The CDR3 loop spans 12 amino acids. Trimming cost V 6 bases and J 1 base, with 9 bases left between them. Per the germline V gene, CDR1 is SQVTM and CDR2 is ANQGSEA. Each sample yielded at least 6 million isolated PBMCs. Points on this clonotype: The antigen remains unidentified.

Together with a sample-barcoded 5' primer, a J-beta primer mix was included in a second PCR lasting about 7 to 11 cycles. Per sample, CDR3-containing paired-end reads numbered at least 2.5 million. MiXCR, run by TCRdb on the 5' RACE reads, gives a single entry per CDR3 protein. The profile shows some 320,000 distinct CDR3 sequences, 25% to 30% of them singletons. This TCR derives from a woman in her 70s in good health. The chain has TRBV29-1 and TRBJ1-1; no firm D call. The source material was blood. CDR3 sequence: CSVTPENTEAFF. The CDR3 DNA reads TGCAGCGTCACCCCGGAGAACACTGAAGCTTTCTTT.